Listed below are T cell receptor beta chains from one sample, sequenced in a study of shared clonotypes between healthy human individuals. Data came from immunoSEQ multiplex PCR; TCRdb stores just in-frame clones and leaves some out. The data contain roughly 1,100,000 clones, about 70% of them singletons. Material for sequencing was memory CD4+ T cells sorted from blood. These receptors all stem from a man younger than 35 in good health. Both conserved end residues are part of each CDR3. Each record gives: V gene, J gene, CDR3 protein.

TRBV6-6	TRBJ1-4	CATVGTGEKLFF
TRBV7-9	TRBJ1-4	CASSLVSEKLFF
TRBV19	TRBJ1-4	CASSPISTGKLFF
TRBV5-6	TRBJ2-7	CASSLARGGGEQYF
TRBV5-1	TRBJ2-7	CASSLVAGAYEQYF
TRBV9	TRBJ2-3	CASSILERGEITDTQYF
TRBV6-1	TRBJ1-6	CASSDQGGNNSPLHF
TRBV19	TRBJ1-5	CASSSPSDVPGNQPQHF
TRBV19	TRBJ2-2	CASSIQANSGELFF
TRBV18	TRBJ1-1	CASSPWGEVNTEAFF
TRBV5-1	TRBJ2-1	CASSLETNYNEQFF
TRBV18	TRBJ2-3	CASSPTDMGTDTQYF
TRBV5-6	TRBJ2-7	CASSLVGGGRYEQYF
TRBV7-3	TRBJ2-7	CASSLEGTGAYEQYF
TRBV19	TRBJ2-7	CASSDSGLSYEQYF
TRBV2	TRBJ2-1	CASSEMRLELTYNEQFF
TRBV5-1	TRBJ1-1	CASSNQGASSEAFF
TRBV9	TRBJ1-2	CASSVDQNYGYTF
TRBV30	TRBJ1-1	CAWSVLGHPERSTEAFF
TRBV30	TRBJ1-5	CAWSEVSGKAPQHF
TRBV11-2	TRBJ1-6	CASSLGRFPYNSPLHF
TRBV5-1	TRBJ1-1	CASSLDPGMNTEAFF
TRBV5-1	TRBJ1-1	CASSLSGTGGGSEAFF
TRBV6-1	TRBJ2-7	CASSEGPYGQYF
TRBV4-1	TRBJ2-3	CASSQAERTDTQYF
TRBV6-1	TRBJ2-7	CASSEVEGWGEQYF
TRBV7-9	TRBJ1-5	CASSLEVAQPQHF
TRBV28	TRBJ2-7	CASTPRTPGAYEQYF
TRBV7-2	TRBJ1-4	CASSLGGPVNEKLFF
TRBV9	TRBJ2-7	CASSVDHGIYEQYF
TRBV10-3	TRBJ1-5	CAISGGQGGNQPQHF
TRBV5-1	TRBJ1-2	CASSLGTGIYGYTF
TRBV7-2	TRBJ2-3	CASSLAHRGADTQYF
TRBV7-2	TRBJ2-7	CASTEDRGRPEQYF
TRBV7-8	TRBJ2-7	CASSLAHTSYEQYF
TRBV6-1	TRBJ1-6	CASSEQGDSPLHF
TRBV25-1	TRBJ2-7	CASSDGHFYEQYF
TRBV19	TRBJ1-2	CASSIRGQGASGYTF
TRBV7-9	TRBJ1-2	CASSLTDYGYTF
TRBV7-9	TRBJ2-1	CASSLFQDVNNEQFF
TRBV23-1	TRBJ1-6	CASSQQGNSYNSPLHF
TRBV5-4	TRBJ1-2	CASSLGRTNYGYTF
TRBV5-4	TRBJ1-2	CASSLETGSLDGYTF
TRBV6-5	TRBJ2-2	CASGGGHGGELFF
TRBV6-6	TRBJ2-7	CASSYFRTSEQYF
TRBV7-2	TRBJ2-1	CASTGGLAGLNEQFF
TRBV18	TRBJ1-2	CASSQGQDYGYTF
TRBV5-4	TRBJ1-2	CASSRGEVTNYGYTF
TRBV7-9	TRBJ1-5	CASSLGGGNQPQHF
TRBV6-5	TRBJ1-3	CASMEAGNTIYF